This entry lists 14 T cell receptor beta chains sequenced from one sample in a study of blood T cell repertoires in COVID-19. Libraries were prepared by immunoSEQ multiplex PCR; TCRdb keeps only in-frame clonotypes and omits some of them. The sample consists of around 24,000 clones, roughly 80% of them appearing once. What was sequenced was peripheral blood. The receptors were sampled from a woman older than 75 with acute or convalescent COVID-19.

This clone was seen more than once but under ten times. The chain couples TRBV7-2 to TRBJ1-5, with 10 positions matching TRBD1. Germline assignment: CDR1 SGHTA and CDR2 FQGNSA. V shed 5 bases, J shed 6 bases, and the junction held 7 bases outside the gene matches. The CDR3 consists of 15 residues. CDR3 sequence (DNA): TGTGCCAGCAGCGCAGGGACAGGGGTGGTTCAGCCCCAGCATTTT. Translation gives CASSAGTGVVQPQHF.

The V gene is TRBV11-3, the J gene TRBJ2-7; maybe TRBD1 (6 bases). The CDR3 is made up of 14 amino acids. Trimming pared 4 bases from V and 1 base from J, leaving 11 bases between. CDR1 and CDR2 from the germline V gene are SGHNT and YENEEA. The DNA for the CDR3 is TGTGCCAGCAGCTCCCCGGGGACATCCTACGAGCAGTACTTC. This encodes CASSSPGTSYEQYF. The full variable domain, rest sourced from reference TRBV11-3 and TRBJ2-7, is EAGVVQSPRYKIIEKKQPVAFWCNPISGHNTLYWYLQNLGQGPELLIRYENEEAVDDSQLPKDRFSAERLKGVDSTLKIQPAELGDSAVYLCASSSPGTSYEQYFGPGTRLTVT.

J is TRBJ2-2 and V is TRBV10-1, with D possibly being TRBD2 (10 bases). Per germline, CDR1 WNHNN and CDR2 SYGVQD (reference sequence). This CDR3 has 19 residues. With 5 bases removed from V and 0 bases from J, the gap between germline ends came to 22 bases. The CDR3 DNA follows: TGCGCCAGCAGTAAGGACAGGGGTAGCGGGGGGACGAACACCGGGGAGCTGTTTTTT. Translated, it gives CASSKDRGSGGTNTGELFF.

The chain combines TRBV28 with TRBJ1-2, with D unresolved. There are 13 residues in the CDR3. Deletions cut 1 base from V and 1 base from J, with 4 bases between. Germline V gene data show CDR1 as MDHEN and CDR2 as SYDVKM. The CDR3 DNA reads as TGTGCCAGCAGTTTATCCAGTAACTATGGCTACACCTTC. Translation gives CASSLSSNYGYTF.

The rearrangement uses TRBV9 and TRBJ1-1, with D tentatively TRBD1 (5 bases). V dropped 4 bases and J dropped 2 bases, with 15 bases sitting between them. The CDR3 contains 15 residues. Germline V gene lookup returns CDR1 SGDLS and CDR2 YYNGEE. In nucleotides, the CDR3 is TGTGCCAGCAGCCTTGGGGGGGTGAGAAACACTGAAGCTTTCTTT. It specifies CASSLGGVRNTEAFF.

The chain uses TRBV28 and TRBJ1-1; D remains ambiguous. V lost 3 bases, J lost 7 bases, and 6 bases lay in between. The CDR3 loop spans 11 amino acids. Germline-derived CDR1 and CDR2 are MDHEN and SYDVKM. This CDR3 is CASSFSSEAFF. The DNA of the CDR3 is TGTGCCAGCAGTTTCTCCAGTGAAGCTTTCTTT. Variable domain in full (rest from reference TRBV28 and TRBJ1-1): DVKVTQSSRYLVKRTGEKVFLECVQDMDHENMFWYRQDPGLGLRLIYFSYDVKMKEKGDIPEGYSVSREKKERFSLILESASTNQTSMYLCASSFSSEAFFGQGTRLTVV.

This clone was counted between two and nine times. The chain carries TRBV6-6 and TRBJ1-1, with TRBD1 identical over 7 bases. The CDR3 runs to 12 residues. Germline V gene sequence: CDR1 MNHNY, CDR2 SVGAGI (reference sequence). The J segment lost 7 bases and the V segment lost 1 base, leaving 0 bases of the junction unmatched. The CDR3 DNA reads TGTGCCAGCAGTTACTACAGGGGTGAAGCTTTCTTT. Protein product: CASSYYRGEAFF.

V usage is TRBV6-5 and J usage is TRBJ1-2, with 8 bases that match TRBD1. With V trimmed by 5 bases and J by 7 bases, 6 bases remained unmatched. This CDR3 region has 13 residues. Germline values: CDR1 MNHEY, CDR2 SVGAGI. The CDR3 sequence is CASSPDRGGGYTF. The CDR3 coding sequence is TGTGCCAGCAGTCCCGACAGGGGAGGTGGCTACACCTTC.

The chain links TRBV9 to TRBJ1-1, with 7 bases fitting TRBD1. The CDR3 is 14 amino acids. The V and J ends lost 4 bases and 0 bases, in that order; junction bases with no gene match: 3. Per the germline V gene, CDR1 is SGDLS and CDR2 is YYNGEE. The CDR3 loop is CASSRTGMNTEAFF. CDR3 nucleotides: TGTGCCAGCAGCCGGACAGGAATGAACACTGAAGCTTTCTTT.

V usage is TRBV11-2 and J usage is TRBJ1-1; D perhaps matches TRBD1 (5 bases). Germline CDR1 and CDR2: SGHAT and FQNNGV. V was pared by 1 base and J by 4 bases, with 7 bases between. This CDR3 comprises 13 residues. The CDR3 reads CASSLGQFTEAFF. CDR3 coding DNA: TGTGCCAGCAGCTTAGGACAGTTCACTGAAGCTTTCTTT.

This clone showed up just a few times. The rearrangement uses TRBV19 and TRBJ2-1; the match to TRBD2 covers 8 bases. CDR1 and CDR2 (germline): LNHDA, SQIVND (reference sequence). The CDR3 spans 15 residues. J was trimmed by 1 base and V by 10 bases; bases with no gene match: 9. CDR3 protein: CATSPGGKSYNEQFF. In DNA form, the CDR3 reads TGTGCCACGTCGCCGGGGGGGAAGTCCTACAATGAGCAGTTCTTC.

The rearrangement links TRBV29-1 to TRBJ1-1; D call uncertain. Germline V CDR1 and CDR2: SQVTM, ANQGSEA. This CDR3 region has 13 residues. Trimming left V 6 bases short and J 1 base short, with 12 bases between. The DNA of the CDR3 is TGCAGCGTAGTACAGTTTTCGAACACTGAAGCTTTCTTT. This codes for CSVVQFSNTEAFF. Based on the CDR3 plus reference TRBV29-1 and TRBJ1-1, the full variable domain is SAVISQKPSRDICQRGTSLTIQCQVDSQVTMMFWYRQQPGQSLTLIATANQGSEATYESGFVIDKFPISRPNLTFSTLTVSNMSPEDSSIYLCSVVQFSNTEAFFGQGTRLTVV.

The rearrangement links TRBV24-1 to TRBJ1-2; tentatively, D is TRBD1 (5 bases). Germline V gene sequence: CDR1 KGHDR, CDR2 SFDVKD. The CDR3 has 15 amino acids. Trimming removed 3 bases at V and 2 bases at J, with 12 bases between. The CDR3 sequence is CATSDARVRNYGYTF. Here the CDR3 DNA reads TGTGCCACCAGTGATGCCAGGGTCCGGAACTATGGCTACACCTTC.

This chain links TRBV4-3 with TRBJ1-2; no reliable D call. Germline V lookup: CDR1 LGHNA, CDR2 YSLEER. V lost 0 bases, J lost 3 bases, and 14 bases lay in between. There are 16 residues in the CDR3. For the CDR3, the DNA is TGCGCCAGCAGCCAAGATCGGGCCCGGCGGGACTATGGCTACACCTTC. It encodes CASSQDRARRDYGYTF.